This is a list of T cell receptor beta chains from one sample in a study of PD-L1 blockade in urothelial cancer. Generated by immunoSEQ multiplex PCR, the TCRdb table keeps only in-frame clones and is missing some. The top ten hold about 4% of the sample, which has roughly 20,000 clones, around 88% seen once. Sequenced here: PBMCs, sampled around atezolizumab (anti-PD-L1) treatment. Every receptor here comes from a man aged 45 to 65 with urothelial cancer. Each CDR3 is given with its conserved first and last residue. The D gene is left open where the match is weak. Some rows mark clone size as missing; the rest say once, few, many or name a class of expanded clone.

. | TRBJ2-7 | 12 | TRBV7-2 | . | CASSLNLAEQYF | TGTGCCAGCAGCTTAAATCTAGCCGAGCAGTACTTC
TRBD2 | TRBJ2-7 | 16 | TRBV18 | . | CASSPPITSGRARQYF | TGTGCCAGCTCACCACCGATCACCAGCGGGAGGGCCAGGCAGTACTTC
TRBD2 | TRBJ2-5 | 17 | TRBV27 | . | CASSLVGTSGRQETQYF | TGTGCCAGCAGTTTAGTGGGGACTAGCGGGAGACAAGAGACCCAGTACTTC
TRBD1 | TRBJ1-5 | 18 | TRBV7-9 | . | CASSLTTDRTPGNQPQHF | TGTGCCAGCAGCTTAACTACGGACAGGACCCCTGGCAATCAGCCCCAGCATTTT
TRBD2 | TRBJ2-3 | 18 | TRBV2 | . | CASSWPLAGSTSTDTQYF | TGTGCCAGCAGTTGGCCCCTAGCGGGGTCCACTAGCACAGATACGCAGTATTTT
TRBD2 | TRBJ2-7 | 15 | TRBV4-3 | once | CASSQSSGLTYEQYF | TGCGCCAGCAGCCAGTCTTCGGGACTAACCTACGAGCAGTACTTC
TRBD1 | TRBJ2-7 | 13 | TRBV5-3 | . | CARNHRGTYEQYF | TGTGCCAGAAACCACAGGGGAACCTACGAGCAGTACTTC
TRBD1 | TRBJ2-5 | 13 | TRBV5-4 | . | CASSWTGQQTQYF | TGTGCCAGCAGCTGGACAGGGCAACAGACCCAGTACTTC
. | TRBJ1-4 | 9 | TRBV29-1 | few | CSVDSPPFF | TGCAGCGTAGACAGCCCGCCGTTTTTT
. | TRBJ2-5 | 13 | TRBV15 | . | CATSRGIQETQYF | TGTGCCACCAGCAGAGGTATCCAAGAGACCCAGTACTTC
. | TRBJ2-3 | 12 | TRBV7-9 | . | CASSLGTAFWYF | TGTGCCAGCAGCTTAGGGACAGCCTTTTGGTATTTT
. | TRBJ1-5 | 15 | TRBV6-1 | . | CASRVTNGGNQPQHF | TGTGCCAGCAGGGTTACCAATGGCGGTAATCAGCCCCAGCATTTT
TRBD1 | TRBJ1-2 | 13 | TRBV30 | . | CAWNRDRPYGYTF | TGTGCCTGGAACCGGGACAGGCCCTATGGCTACACCTTC